Below are 18 T cell receptor beta chains sequenced from a single sample in a study of T cell clonotyping in hematopoietic cell transplantation. Time point indicated: recipient sample about 28 days before transplant, after cytoreduction. Data came from immunoSEQ multiplex PCR; TCRdb stores just in-frame clones and leaves some out. The table has 25,000 to 35,000 clones, more than 70% seen once. The specimen was peripheral blood mononuclear cells, collected before stem cell transplant. The receptors shown here come from a man aged 50 to 59 with myelodysplastic syndrome. Some clones in this sample may be carry-over from other donors' samples.

The rearrangement joins TRBV30 to TRBJ1-6; the D gene is possibly TRBD1 (6 bases). Germline lookup yields CDR1 GTSNPN and CDR2 SVGIG (reference sequence). V gave up 0 bases and J gave up 9 bases, with 15 bases separating them. This CDR3 comprises 15 residues. CDR3 amino acids: CAWSVRGRGRSPLHF. CDR3 sequence (DNA): TGTGCCTGGAGTGTTCGGGGCAGGGGTCGTTCACCCCTCCACTTT.

The V and J genes are TRBV7-9 and TRBJ1-6, with D unresolved. Germline assignment: CDR1 SEHNR and CDR2 FQNEAQ (reference sequence). CDR3 length equals 12 residues. Trimming removed 1 base from V and 10 bases from J, with 5 bases in between. CDR3 coding DNA: TGTGCCAGCAGCTTAGATACCTCACCCCTCCACTTT. It is translated as CASSLDTSPLHF.

As concerns this clone: A read error may account for a junction end that differs from germline. The V and J genes are TRBV28 and TRBJ1-6; 8 positions match TRBD1. The CDR3 loop spans 15 amino acids. The V gene's germline CDR1 is MDHEN and CDR2 SYDVKM. CDR3 in DNA: TGTGCCAGTTTGGAGGCGGGACAGGCACCATCACCCCTCCGCTTT. Its translation is CASLEAGQAPSPLRF.

V gene TRBV30 combines with J gene TRBJ2-5; TRBD1 might be the D (6 bases). CDR3 size: 12 residues. Germline V gene lookup returns CDR1 GTSNPN and CDR2 SVGIG (reference sequence). CDR3 sequence: CASQGIGETQYF. DNA for the CDR3: TGTGCGTCACAGGGAATCGGAGAGACCCAGTACTTC.

The chain recombines TRBV7-3 with TRBJ2-1, with TRBD2 matching 15 bases. This CDR3 is 15 amino acids long. V was pared by 3 bases and J by 7 bases, with 1 base of the junction left unmatched. CDR1 and CDR2 (germline): SGHTA, FQGTGA. CDR3 in amino acids: CASSLGTSGGNEQFF. In DNA form, the CDR3 reads TGTGCCAGCAGCTTGGGGACTAGCGGGGGGAATGAGCAGTTCTTC.

V gene TRBV2 combines with J gene TRBJ2-7; D gene uncertain. Germline CDR1 is SNHLY and CDR2 is FYNNEI. This CDR3 is built from 13 residues. The germline V and J ends were trimmed by 3 bases and 3 bases, with 9 bases remaining between them. The CDR3 reads CASSELWYYEQYF. DNA of the CDR3: TGTGCCAGCAGTGAGTTGTGGTACTACGAGCAGTACTTC.

A word on this clone: The germline gene is not matched at one end of the junction; a read error may be the cause. This rearrangement joins TRBV11-2 to TRBJ2-7, with D perhaps matching TRBD1 (5 bases). This CDR3 is built from 12 residues. Germline CDR1 SGHAT, CDR2 FQNNGV. The CDR3 loop is CASSLAGHERYF. As DNA, the CDR3 is TGTGCCAGCAGCTTAGCAGGGCACGAGCGGTACTTC.

The V call is TRBV5-6, the J call TRBJ1-4, with no clear D. Trimming shortened V by 4 bases and J by 8 bases, and 18 bases separated the two germline ends. Germline V CDR1 and CDR2: SGHDT, YYEEEE. The CDR3 has 15 amino acids. The DNA of the CDR3 is TGTGCCAGCAGCCCCAATCCCGGGCGGCGGGAAAAACTGTTTTTT. Translated: CASSPNPGRREKLFF. The variable domain in full, with the rest retrieved from reference TRBV5-6 and TRBJ1-4, is DAGVTQSPTHLIKTRGQQVTLRCSPKSGHDTVSWYQQALGQGPQFIFQYYEEEERQRGNFPDRFSGHQFPNYSSELNVNALLLGDSALYLCASSPNPGRREKLFFGSGTQLSVL.

This chain links TRBV6-1 with TRBJ1-2; no clear D gene. V shed 3 bases and J shed 7 bases, with 24 bases lying between them. Germline lookup yields CDR1 MNHNS and CDR2 SASEGT. This CDR3 is built from 17 residues. In DNA, the CDR3 is TGTGCCAGCAGTGAGTATGGGGTCGCCGGGCCAGAGTTTGGCTACACCTTC. Its translation: CASSEYGVAGPEFGYTF.

The rearrangement links TRBV5-6 to TRBJ1-5; D uncertain. Germline CDR1 is SGHDT and CDR2 is YYEEEE. This CDR3 contains 15 residues. V lost 1 base to trimming and J lost 5 bases, with 13 bases between them. The chain's CDR3 is CASSLKSGNYQPQHF. The CDR3 nucleotides read TGTGCCAGCAGCTTGAAGTCCGGAAACTATCAGCCCCAGCATTTT.

The J gene is TRBJ1-6, the V gene TRBV19, with D maybe TRBD1 (6 bases). The CDR3 runs to 15 residues. Between the trimmed V and J ends, which lost 4 bases and 5 bases, there was a span of 12 bases. In germline, CDR1 is LNHDA, CDR2 SQIVND (reference sequence). This chain's CDR3 is CASSSPRTDNSPLHF. The CDR3 bases are TGTGCCAGTAGTAGTCCCCGGACAGATAATTCACCCCTCCACTTT. The entire variable domain, with the rest obtained from reference TRBV19 and TRBJ1-6, is as follows: DGGITQSPKYLFRKEGQNVTLSCEQNLNHDAMYWYRQDPGQGLRLIYYSQIVNDFQKGDIAEGYSVSREKKESFPLTVTSAQKNPTAFYLCASSSPRTDNSPLHFGNGTRLTVT.

The chain couples TRBV4-3 to TRBJ1-5; D not certain. The germline V gene has CDR1 LGHNA and CDR2 YSLEER. CDR3 length equals 15 residues. The ends were cut back, 4 bases at V and 0 bases at J, with 10 bases in the middle. For the CDR3, the DNA is TGCGCCAGCAGCCGCGAACCGAGTAGCAATCAGCCCCAGCATTTT. Its protein product is CASSREPSSNQPQHF.

This chain uses TRBV28 with TRBJ2-7; D is tentatively TRBD1 or TRBD2 (5 bases each). The CDR3 has 13 amino acids. Germline V lookup: CDR1 MDHEN, CDR2 SYDVKM. V was pared by 5 bases and J by 7 bases, with 15 bases between. CDR3: CASSTGTGNEQYF. The CDR3 nucleotides are TGTGCCAGCAGTACCGGGACGGGGAATGAGCAGTACTTC. The full variable domain, with the rest looked up from reference TRBV28 and TRBJ2-7, is DVKVTQSSRYLVKRTGEKVFLECVQDMDHENMFWYRQDPGLGLRLIYFSYDVKMKEKGDIPEGYSVSREKKERFSLILESASTNQTSMYLCASSTGTGNEQYFGPGTRLTVT.

The CDR3 reads CASSFLAGGFYEQYF. CDR3 DNA: TGTGCCAGCAGCTTTCTAGCGGGAGGATTCTACGAGCAGTACTTC. V and J are TRBV5-4 and TRBJ2-7, with 11 positions matching TRBD2. The CDR3 consists of 15 residues. V shed 2 bases, J shed 3 bases, and the junction held 4 bases outside the gene matches. Germline CDR1 reads SGHNT; CDR2 reads YYREEE (reference sequence).

The sample holds one count of this clone. CDR3 amino acids: CSVELGSYEQYF. Written as DNA, the CDR3 is TGCAGCGTTGAATTGGGTTCCTACGAGCAGTACTTC. This chain joins TRBV29-1 and TRBJ2-7; no reliable D call. CDR1 and CDR2 (germline): SQVTM, ANQGSEA. CDR3 length equals 12 residues. Deletions cut 2 bases from V and 1 base from J, with 6 bases between.

V and J are TRBV2 and TRBJ1-5; TRBD1 agrees at 9 bases. The CDR3 is made up of 14 amino acids. With V trimmed by 8 bases and J by 7 bases, 9 bases remained unmatched. Germline V gene sequence: CDR1 SNHLY, CDR2 FYNNEI. The CDR3 DNA is TGTGCCAGCCGGGAGGACAGGGGTATGCAGCCCCAGCATTTT. Residues: CASREDRGMQPQHF.

V gene TRBV30 combines with J gene TRBJ1-4; no definite D call. Germline CDR1 reads GTSNPN; CDR2 reads SVGIG (reference sequence). The V end was cut by 0 bases, the J end by 4 bases, with 6 bases between. The CDR3 is 13 amino acids. CDR3 coding DNA: TGTGCCTGGAGTGTACAGTATAATGAAAAACTGTTTTTT. The encoded protein is CAWSVQYNEKLFF. The variable domain in full, with the rest retrieved from reference TRBV30 and TRBJ1-4, is SQTIHQWPATLVQPVGSPLSLECTVEGTSNPNLYWYRQAAGRGLQLLFYSVGIGQISSEVPQNLSASRPQDRQFILSSKKLLLSDSGFYLCAWSVQYNEKLFFGSGTQLSVL.

This chain uses TRBV29-1 with TRBJ1-1, with D possibly matching TRBD1 (5 bases). The CDR3 covers 15 residues. Germline CDR1 is SQVTM and CDR2 is ANQGSEA. V shed 4 bases and J shed 0 bases, with 15 bases lying between them. The CDR3 bases are TGCAGCGTTGGGGGGGAGCCTTACATGAACACTGAAGCTTTCTTT. Encoded protein: CSVGGEPYMNTEAFF.